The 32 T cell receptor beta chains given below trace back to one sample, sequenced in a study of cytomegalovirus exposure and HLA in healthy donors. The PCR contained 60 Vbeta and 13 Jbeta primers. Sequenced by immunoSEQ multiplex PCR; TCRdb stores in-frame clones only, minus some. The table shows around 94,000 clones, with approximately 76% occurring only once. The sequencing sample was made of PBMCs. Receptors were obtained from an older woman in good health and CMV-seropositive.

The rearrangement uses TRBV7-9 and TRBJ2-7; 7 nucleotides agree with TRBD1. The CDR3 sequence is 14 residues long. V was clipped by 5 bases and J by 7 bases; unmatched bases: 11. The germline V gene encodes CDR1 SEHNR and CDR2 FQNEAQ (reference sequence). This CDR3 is CASSLNRGSGEQYF. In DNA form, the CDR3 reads TGTGCCAGCAGCCTAAACAGGGGATCTGGAGAGCAGTACTTC. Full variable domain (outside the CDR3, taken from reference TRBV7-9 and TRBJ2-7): DTGVSQNPRHKITKRGQNVTFRCDPISEHNRLYWYRQTLGQGPEFLTYFQNEAQLEKSRLLSDRFSAERPKGSFSTLEIQRTEQGDSAMYLCASSLNRGSGEQYFGPGTRLTVT.

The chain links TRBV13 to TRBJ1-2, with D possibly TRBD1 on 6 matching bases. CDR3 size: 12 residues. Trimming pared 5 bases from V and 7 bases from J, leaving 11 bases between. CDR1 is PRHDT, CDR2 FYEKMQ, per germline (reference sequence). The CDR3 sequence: CASSDQGPGYTF. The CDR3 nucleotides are TGTGCCAGCAGCGACCAGGGGCCTGGCTACACCTTC.

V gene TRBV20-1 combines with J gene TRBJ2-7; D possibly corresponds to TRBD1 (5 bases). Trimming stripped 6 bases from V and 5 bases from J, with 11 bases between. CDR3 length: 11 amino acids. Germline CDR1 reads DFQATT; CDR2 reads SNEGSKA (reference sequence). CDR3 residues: CSAEGANEQYF. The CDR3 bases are TGCAGTGCAGAAGGGGCAAACGAGCAGTACTTC.

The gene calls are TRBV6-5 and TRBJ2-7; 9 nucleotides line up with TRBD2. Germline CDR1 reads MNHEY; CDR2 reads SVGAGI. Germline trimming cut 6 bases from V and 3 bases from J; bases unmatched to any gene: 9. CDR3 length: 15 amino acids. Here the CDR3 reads CASSHSGREGYEQYF. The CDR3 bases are TGTGCCAGCAGCCACTCAGGGCGGGAGGGCTACGAGCAGTACTTC.

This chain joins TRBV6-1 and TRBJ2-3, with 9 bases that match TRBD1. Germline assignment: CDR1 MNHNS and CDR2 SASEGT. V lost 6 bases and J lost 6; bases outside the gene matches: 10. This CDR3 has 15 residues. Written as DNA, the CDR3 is TGTGCCAGCAGCCCCCGGGACAGGGTTACGGATACGCAGTATTTT. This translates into CASSPRDRVTDTQYF.

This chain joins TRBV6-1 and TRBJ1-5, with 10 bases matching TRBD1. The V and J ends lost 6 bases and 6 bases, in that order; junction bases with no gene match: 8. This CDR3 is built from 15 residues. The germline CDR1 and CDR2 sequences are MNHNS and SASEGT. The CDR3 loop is CASSRTGGVGQPQHF. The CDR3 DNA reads TGTGCCAGCAGCCGGACAGGGGGAGTGGGTCAGCCCCAGCATTTT.

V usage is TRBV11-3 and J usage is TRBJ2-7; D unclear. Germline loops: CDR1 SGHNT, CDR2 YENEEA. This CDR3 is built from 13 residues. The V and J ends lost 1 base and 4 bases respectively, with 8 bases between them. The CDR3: CASSLGAEYEQYF. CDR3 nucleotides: TGTGCCAGCAGCTTAGGAGCTGAATACGAGCAGTACTTC.

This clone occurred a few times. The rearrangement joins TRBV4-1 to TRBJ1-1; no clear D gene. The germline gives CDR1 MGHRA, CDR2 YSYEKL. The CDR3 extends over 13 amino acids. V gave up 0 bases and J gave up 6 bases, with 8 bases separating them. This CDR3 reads CASSQDVAAEAFF. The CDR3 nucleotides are TGCGCCAGCAGCCAAGATGTTGCGGCTGAAGCTTTCTTT.

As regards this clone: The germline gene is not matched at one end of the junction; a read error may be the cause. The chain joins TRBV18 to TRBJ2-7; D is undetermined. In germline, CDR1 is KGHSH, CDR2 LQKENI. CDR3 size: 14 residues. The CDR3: CASSPPAQNYGQYF. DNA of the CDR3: TGTGCCAGCTCACCACCGGCCCAGAACTACGGGCAGTACTTC. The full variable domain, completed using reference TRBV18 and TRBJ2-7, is NAGVMQNPRHLVRRRGQEARLRCSPMKGHSHVYWYRQLPEEGLKFMVYLQKENIIDESGMPKERFSAEFPKEGPSILRIQQVVRGDSAAYFCASSPPAQNYGQYFGPGTRLTVT.

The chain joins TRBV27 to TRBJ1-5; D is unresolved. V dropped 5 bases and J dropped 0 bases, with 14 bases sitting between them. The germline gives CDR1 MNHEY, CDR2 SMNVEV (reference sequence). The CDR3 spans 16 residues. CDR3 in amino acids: CASSRRRDFSNQPQHF. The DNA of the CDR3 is TGTGCCAGCAGTCGGCGCAGAGACTTTAGCAATCAGCCCCAGCATTTT.

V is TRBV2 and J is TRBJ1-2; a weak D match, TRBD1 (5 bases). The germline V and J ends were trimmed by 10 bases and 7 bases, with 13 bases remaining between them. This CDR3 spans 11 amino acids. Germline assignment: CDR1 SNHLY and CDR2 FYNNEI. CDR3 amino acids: CATTRESGYTF. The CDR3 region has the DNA TGTGCCACCACCAGGGAATCTGGCTACACCTTC.

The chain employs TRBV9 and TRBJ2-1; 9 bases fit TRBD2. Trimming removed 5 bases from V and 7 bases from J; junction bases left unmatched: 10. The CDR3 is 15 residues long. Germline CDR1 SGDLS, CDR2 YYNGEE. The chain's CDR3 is CASSLGGGRVNEQFF. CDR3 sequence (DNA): TGTGCCAGCAGTTTGGGGGGCGGGAGGGTAAATGAGCAGTTCTTC.

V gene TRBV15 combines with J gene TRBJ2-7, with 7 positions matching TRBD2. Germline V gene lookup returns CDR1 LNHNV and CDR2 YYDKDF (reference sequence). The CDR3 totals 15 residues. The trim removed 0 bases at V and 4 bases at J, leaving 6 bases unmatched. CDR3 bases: TGTGCCACCAGCAGAGATCATGCGGGAGTGTACGAGCAGTACTTC. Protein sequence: CATSRDHAGVYEQYF.

CDR3 in DNA: TGTGCCATCAGCCCTAGCGGTGGGGAGACCCAGTACTTC. It is translated as CAISPSGGETQYF. The genes are TRBV10-3 and TRBJ2-5, with 7 positions matching TRBD2. Germline V CDR1 and CDR2: ENHRY, SYGVKD. This CDR3 contains 13 residues. The trim removed 6 bases at V and 5 bases at J, leaving 6 bases unmatched.

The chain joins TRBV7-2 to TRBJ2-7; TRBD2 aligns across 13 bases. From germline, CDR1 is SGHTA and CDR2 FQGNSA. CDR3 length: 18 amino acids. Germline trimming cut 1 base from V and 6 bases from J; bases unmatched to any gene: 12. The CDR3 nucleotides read TGTGCCAGCAGCTTAGAAGGACTAGCGGGGGCGTGGGGAGGCGAGCAGTACTTC. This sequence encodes CASSLEGLAGAWGGEQYF.

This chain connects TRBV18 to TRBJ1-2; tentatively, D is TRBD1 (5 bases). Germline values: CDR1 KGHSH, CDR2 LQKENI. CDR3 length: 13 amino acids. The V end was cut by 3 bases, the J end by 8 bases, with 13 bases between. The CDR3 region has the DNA TGTGCCAGCTCACCGGGGGGTACTCGAGGCTACACCTTC. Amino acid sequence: CASSPGGTRGYTF.

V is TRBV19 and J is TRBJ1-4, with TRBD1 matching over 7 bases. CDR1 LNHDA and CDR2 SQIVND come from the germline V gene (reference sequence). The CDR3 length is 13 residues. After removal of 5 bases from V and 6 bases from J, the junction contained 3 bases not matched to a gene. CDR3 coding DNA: TGTGCCAGTAGTGACGGACAGGATGAAAAACTGTTTTTT. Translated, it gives CASSDGQDEKLFF.

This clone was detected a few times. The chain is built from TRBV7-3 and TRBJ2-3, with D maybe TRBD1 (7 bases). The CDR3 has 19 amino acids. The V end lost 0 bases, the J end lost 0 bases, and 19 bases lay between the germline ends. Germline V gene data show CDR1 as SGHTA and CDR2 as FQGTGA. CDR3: CASSLTPGGTGSSTDTQYF. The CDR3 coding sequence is TGTGCCAGCAGCTTAACGCCAGGGGGTACCGGGAGTAGCACAGATACGCAGTATTTT.

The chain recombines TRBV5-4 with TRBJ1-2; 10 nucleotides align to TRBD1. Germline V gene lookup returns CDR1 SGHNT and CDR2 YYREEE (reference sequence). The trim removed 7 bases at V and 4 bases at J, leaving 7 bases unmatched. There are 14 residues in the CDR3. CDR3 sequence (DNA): TGTGCCAGCGGAGGACAGGGGGACTTCTATGGCTACACCTTC. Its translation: CASGGQGDFYGYTF.

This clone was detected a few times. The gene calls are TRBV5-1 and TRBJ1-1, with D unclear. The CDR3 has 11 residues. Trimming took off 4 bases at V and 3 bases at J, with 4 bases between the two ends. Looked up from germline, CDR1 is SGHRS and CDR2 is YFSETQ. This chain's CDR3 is CASSRDTEAFF. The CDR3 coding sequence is TGCGCCAGCAGCCGAGACACTGAAGCTTTCTTT.

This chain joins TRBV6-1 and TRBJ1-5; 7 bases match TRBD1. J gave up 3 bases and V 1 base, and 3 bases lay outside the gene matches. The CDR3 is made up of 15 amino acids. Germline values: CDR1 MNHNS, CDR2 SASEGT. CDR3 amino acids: CASSEVDRDNQPQHF. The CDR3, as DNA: TGTGCCAGCAGTGAAGTAGACAGGGACAATCAGCCCCAGCATTTT.

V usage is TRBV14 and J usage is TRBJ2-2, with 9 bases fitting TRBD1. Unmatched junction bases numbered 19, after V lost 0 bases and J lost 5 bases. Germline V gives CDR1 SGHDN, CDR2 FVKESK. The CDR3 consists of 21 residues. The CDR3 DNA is TGTGCCAGCAGCCAAGAATCGGGTAACACTAAACCCGGGACAGGGACCGGGGAGCTGTTTTTT. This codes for CASSQESGNTKPGTGTGELFF.

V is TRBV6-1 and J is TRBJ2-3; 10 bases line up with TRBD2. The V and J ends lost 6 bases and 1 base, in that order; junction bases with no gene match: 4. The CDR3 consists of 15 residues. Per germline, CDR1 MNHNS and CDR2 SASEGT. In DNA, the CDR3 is TGTGCCAGCAGCCCTACTAGCGGGGGCACAGATACGCAGTATTTT. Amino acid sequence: CASSPTSGGTDTQYF.

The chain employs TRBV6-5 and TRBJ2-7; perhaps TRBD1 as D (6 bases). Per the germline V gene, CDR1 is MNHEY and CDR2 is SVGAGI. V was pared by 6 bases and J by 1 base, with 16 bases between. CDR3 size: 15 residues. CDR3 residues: CASSVAGTRSYEQYF. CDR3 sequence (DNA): TGTGCCAGCAGCGTCGCCGGGACAAGGTCCTACGAGCAGTACTTC.

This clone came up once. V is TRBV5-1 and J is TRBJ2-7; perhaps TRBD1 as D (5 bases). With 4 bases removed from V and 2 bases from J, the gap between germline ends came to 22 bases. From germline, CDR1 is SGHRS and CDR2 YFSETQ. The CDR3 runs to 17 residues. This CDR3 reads CASSPWGLQDTAYEQYF. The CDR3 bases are TGCGCCAGCAGCCCGTGGGGCTTACAGGACACAGCCTACGAGCAGTACTTC.

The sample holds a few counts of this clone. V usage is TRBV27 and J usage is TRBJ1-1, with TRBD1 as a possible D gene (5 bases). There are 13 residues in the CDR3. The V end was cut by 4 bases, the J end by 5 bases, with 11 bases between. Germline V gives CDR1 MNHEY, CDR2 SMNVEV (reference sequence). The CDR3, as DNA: TGTGCCAGCAGTTCAGGGAAAGGGACTGAAGCTTTCTTT. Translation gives CASSSGKGTEAFF.

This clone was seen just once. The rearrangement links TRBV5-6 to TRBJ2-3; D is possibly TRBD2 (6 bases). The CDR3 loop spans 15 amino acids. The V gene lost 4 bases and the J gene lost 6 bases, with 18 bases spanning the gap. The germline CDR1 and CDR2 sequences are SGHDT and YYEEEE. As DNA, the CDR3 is TGTGCCAGCAGCGCGACTAGTACGAGCCTGGATACGCAGTATTTT. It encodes CASSATSTSLDTQYF.

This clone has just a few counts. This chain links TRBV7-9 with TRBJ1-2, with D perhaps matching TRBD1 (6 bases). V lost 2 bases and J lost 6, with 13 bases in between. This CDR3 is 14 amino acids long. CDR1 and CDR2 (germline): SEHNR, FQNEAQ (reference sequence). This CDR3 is CASSLRGQTHGYTF. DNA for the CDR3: TGTGCCAGCAGCTTAAGAGGACAGACTCATGGCTACACCTTC.

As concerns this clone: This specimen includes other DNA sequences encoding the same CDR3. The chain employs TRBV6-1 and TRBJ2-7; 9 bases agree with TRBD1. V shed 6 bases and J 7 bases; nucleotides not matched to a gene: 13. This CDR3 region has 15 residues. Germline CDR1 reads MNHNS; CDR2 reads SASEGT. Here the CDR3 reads CASRFMGQGRREQYF. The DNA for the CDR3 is TGTGCCAGCAGATTCATGGGACAGGGCCGAAGGGAGCAGTACTTC.

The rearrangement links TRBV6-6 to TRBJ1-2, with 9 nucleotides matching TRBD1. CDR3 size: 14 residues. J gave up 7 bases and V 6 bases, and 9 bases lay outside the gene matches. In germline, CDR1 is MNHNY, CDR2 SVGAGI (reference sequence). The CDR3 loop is CASRNPGQGGGYTF. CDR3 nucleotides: TGTGCCAGCAGGAATCCGGGACAGGGAGGTGGCTACACCTTC.

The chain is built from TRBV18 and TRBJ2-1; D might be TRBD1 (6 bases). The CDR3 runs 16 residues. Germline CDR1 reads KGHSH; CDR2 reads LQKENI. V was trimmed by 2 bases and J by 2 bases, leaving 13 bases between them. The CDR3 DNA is TGTGCCAGCTCACCAGGGACATCCATTACCTACAATGAGCAGTTCTTC. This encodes CASSPGTSITYNEQFF.

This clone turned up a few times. The CDR3 spells CASSSYPGGGEKLFF. CDR3 DNA sequence: TGTGCCAGCAGTTCCTACCCAGGGGGTGGTGAAAAACTGTTTTTT. The gene calls are TRBV5-4 and TRBJ1-4; 7 positions agree with TRBD1. Germline V gene lookup returns CDR1 SGHNT and CDR2 YYREEE (reference sequence). The CDR3 runs to 15 residues. V lost 5 bases and J lost 7; bases outside the gene matches: 11. Combining the CDR3 with reference TRBV5-4 and TRBJ1-4 gives the whole variable domain ETGVTQSPTHLIKTRGQQVTLRCSSQSGHNTVSWYQQALGQGPQFIFQYYREEENGRGNFPPRFSGLQFPNYSSELNVNALELDDSALYLCASSSYPGGGEKLFFGSGTQLSVL.